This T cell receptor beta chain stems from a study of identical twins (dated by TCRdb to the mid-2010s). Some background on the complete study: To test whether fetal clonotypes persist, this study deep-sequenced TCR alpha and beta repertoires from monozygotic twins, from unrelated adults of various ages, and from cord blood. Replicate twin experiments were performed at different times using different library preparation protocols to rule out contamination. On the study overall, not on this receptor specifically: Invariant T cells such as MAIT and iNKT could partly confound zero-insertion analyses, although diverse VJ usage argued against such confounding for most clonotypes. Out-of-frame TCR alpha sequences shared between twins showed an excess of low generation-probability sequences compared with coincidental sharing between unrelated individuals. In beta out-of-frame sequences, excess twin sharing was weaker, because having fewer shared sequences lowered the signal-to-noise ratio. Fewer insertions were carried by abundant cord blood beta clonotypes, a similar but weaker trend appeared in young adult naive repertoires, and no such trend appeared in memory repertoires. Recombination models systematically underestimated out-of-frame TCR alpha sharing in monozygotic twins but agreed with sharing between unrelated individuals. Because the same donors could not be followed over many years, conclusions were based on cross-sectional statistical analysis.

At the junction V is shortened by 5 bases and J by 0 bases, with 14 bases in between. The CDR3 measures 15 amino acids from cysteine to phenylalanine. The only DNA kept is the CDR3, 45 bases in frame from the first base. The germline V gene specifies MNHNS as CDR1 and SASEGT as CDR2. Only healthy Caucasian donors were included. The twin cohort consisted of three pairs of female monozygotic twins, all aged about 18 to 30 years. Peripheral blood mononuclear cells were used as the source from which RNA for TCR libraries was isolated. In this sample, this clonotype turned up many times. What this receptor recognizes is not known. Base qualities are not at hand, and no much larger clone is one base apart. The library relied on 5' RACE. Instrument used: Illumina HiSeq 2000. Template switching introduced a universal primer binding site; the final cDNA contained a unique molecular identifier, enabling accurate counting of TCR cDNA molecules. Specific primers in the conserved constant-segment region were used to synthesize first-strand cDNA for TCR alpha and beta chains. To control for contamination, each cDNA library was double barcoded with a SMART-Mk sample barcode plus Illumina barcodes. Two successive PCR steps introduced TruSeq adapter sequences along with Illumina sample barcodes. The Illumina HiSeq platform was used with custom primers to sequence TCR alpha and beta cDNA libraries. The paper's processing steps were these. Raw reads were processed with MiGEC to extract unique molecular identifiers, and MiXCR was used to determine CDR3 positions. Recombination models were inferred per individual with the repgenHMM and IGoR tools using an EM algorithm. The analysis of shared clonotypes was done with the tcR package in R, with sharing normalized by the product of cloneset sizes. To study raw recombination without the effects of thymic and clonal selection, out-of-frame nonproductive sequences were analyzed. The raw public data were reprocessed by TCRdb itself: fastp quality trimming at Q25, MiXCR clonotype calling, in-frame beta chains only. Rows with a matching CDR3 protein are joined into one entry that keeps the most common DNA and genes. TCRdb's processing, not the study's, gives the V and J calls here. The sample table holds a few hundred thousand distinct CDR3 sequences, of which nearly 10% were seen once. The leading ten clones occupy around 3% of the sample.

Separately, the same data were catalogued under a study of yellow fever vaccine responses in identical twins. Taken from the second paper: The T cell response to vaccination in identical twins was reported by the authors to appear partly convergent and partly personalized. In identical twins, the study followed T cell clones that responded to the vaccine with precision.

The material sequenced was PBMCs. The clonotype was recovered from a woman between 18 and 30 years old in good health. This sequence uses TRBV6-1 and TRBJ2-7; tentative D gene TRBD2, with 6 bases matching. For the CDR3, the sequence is CASSPGTLSSYEQYF. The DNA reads TGTGCCAGCAGTCCCGGGACTCTGAGCTCCTACGAGCAGTACTTC.